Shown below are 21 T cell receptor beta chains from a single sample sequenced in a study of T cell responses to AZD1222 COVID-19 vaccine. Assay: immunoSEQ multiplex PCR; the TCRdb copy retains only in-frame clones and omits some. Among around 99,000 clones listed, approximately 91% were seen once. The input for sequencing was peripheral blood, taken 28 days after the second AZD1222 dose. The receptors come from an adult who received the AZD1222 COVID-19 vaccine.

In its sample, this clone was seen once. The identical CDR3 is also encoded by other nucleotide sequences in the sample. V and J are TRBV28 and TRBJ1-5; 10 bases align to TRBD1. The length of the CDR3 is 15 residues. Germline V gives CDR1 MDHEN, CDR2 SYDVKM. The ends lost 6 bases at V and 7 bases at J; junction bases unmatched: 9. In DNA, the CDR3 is TGTGCCAGCAGCTTGGGACAGGGGTTCCGGCAGCCCCAGCATTTT. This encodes CASSLGQGFRQPQHF.

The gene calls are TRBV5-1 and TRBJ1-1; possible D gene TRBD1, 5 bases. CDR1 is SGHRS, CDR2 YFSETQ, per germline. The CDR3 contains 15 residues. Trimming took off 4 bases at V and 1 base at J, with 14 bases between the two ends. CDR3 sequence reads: CASSTEGVGNTEAFF. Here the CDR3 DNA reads TGCGCCAGCAGCACGGAAGGGGTAGGGAACACTGAAGCTTTCTTT.

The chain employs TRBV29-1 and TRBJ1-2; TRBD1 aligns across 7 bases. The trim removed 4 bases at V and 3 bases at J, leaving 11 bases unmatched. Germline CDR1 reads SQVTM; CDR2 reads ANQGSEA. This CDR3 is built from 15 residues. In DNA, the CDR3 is TGCAGCGTTGTGGGGATAGTCAGGGGGGACTATGGCTACACCTTC. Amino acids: CSVVGIVRGDYGYTF.

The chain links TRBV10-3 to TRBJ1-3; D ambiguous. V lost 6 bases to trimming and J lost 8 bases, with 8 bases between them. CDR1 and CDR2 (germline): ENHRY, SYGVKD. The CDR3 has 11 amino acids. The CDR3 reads CAISGEDTIYF. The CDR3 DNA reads TGTGCCATCAGCGGGGAAGACACCATATATTTT.

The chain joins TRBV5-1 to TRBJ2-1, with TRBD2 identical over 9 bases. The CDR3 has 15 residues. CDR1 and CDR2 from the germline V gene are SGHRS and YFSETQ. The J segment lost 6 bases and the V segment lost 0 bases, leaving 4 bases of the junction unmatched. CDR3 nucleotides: TGCGCCAGCAGCTTGGCTAGCGGGGTTGGCAATGAGCAGTTCTTC. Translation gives CASSLASGVGNEQFF.

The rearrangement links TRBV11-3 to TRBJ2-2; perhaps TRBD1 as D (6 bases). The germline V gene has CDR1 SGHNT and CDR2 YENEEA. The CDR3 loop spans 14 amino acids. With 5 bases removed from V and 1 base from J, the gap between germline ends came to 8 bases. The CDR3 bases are TGTGCCAGCAGCCAGGGACAGAACACCGGGGAGCTGTTTTTT. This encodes CASSQGQNTGELFF.

The CDR3: CASSRTETRGYTF. The CDR3 DNA reads as TGTGCCAGCAGCCGGACAGAGACGCGTGGCTACACCTTC. The rearrangement links TRBV5-4 to TRBJ1-2, with D perhaps matching TRBD1 (6 bases). The CDR3 contains 13 residues. Germline V gene lookup returns CDR1 SGHNT and CDR2 YYREEE (reference sequence). Trimming shortened V by 4 bases and J by 7 bases, and 14 bases separated the two germline ends.

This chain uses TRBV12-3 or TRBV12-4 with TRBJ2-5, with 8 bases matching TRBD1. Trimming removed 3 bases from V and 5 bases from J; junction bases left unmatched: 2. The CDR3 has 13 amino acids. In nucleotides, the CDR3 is TGTGCCAGCAGTTTTTCAGGGGGCGAGACCCAGTACTTC. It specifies CASSFSGGETQYF.

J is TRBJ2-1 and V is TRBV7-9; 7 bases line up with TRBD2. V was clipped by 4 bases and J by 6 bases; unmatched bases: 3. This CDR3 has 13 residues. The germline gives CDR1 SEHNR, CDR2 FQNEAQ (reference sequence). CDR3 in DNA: TGTGCCAGCAGCTCGGGACTAATCAATGAGCAGTTCTTC. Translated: CASSSGLINEQFF.

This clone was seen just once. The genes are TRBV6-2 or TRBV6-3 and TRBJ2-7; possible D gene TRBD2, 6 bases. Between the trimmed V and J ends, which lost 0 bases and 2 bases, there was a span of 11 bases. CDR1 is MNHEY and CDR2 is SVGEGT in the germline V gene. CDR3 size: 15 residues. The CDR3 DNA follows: TGTGCCAGCAGTTACTCGAAAGGGAGGCCCTACGAGCAGTACTTC. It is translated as CASSYSKGRPYEQYF.

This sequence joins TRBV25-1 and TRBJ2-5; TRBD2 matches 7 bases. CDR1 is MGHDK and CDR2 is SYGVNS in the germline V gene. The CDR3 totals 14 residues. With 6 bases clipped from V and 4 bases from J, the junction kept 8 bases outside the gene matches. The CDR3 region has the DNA TGTGCCAGCAGCCCGAGGGAGGGCACAGAGACCCAGTACTTC. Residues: CASSPREGTETQYF.

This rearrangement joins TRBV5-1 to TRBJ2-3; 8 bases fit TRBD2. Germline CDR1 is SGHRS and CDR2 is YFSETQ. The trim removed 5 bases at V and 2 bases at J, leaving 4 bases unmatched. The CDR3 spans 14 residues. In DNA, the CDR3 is TGCGCCAGCAGTCCCGGGAGGGACACAGATACGCAGTATTTT. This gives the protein CASSPGRDTDTQYF.

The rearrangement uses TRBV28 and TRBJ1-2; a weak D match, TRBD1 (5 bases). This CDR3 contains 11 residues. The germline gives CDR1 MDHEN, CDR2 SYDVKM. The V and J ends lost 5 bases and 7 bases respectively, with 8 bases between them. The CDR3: CASSAGTGYTF. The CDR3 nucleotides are TGTGCCAGCAGTGCAGGGACTGGCTACACCTTC.

The CDR3, as DNA: TGTGCCTGGAGTGTACTACAGGCGGGAGGCTACACCTTC. This encodes CAWSVLQAGGYTF. The V call is TRBV30, the J call TRBJ1-2, with a possible D match to TRBD1 (5 bases). Germline V gives CDR1 GTSNPN, CDR2 SVGIG (reference sequence). The CDR3 covers 13 residues. V was clipped by 0 bases and J by 8 bases, with 13 bases between them.

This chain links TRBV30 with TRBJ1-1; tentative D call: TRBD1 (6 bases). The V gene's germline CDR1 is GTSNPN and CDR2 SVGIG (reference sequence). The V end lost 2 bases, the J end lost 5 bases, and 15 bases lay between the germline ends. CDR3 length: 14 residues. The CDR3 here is CAWSRPGQGTEAFF. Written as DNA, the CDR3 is TGTGCCTGGAGTCGGCCAGGCCAGGGGACTGAAGCTTTCTTT.

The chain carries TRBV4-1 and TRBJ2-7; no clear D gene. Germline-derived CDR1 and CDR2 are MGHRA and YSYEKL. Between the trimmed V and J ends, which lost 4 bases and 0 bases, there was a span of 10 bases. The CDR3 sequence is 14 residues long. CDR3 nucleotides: TGCGCCAGCAGCCGCGAACCTAGCTCCTACGAGCAGTACTTC. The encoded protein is CASSREPSSYEQYF.

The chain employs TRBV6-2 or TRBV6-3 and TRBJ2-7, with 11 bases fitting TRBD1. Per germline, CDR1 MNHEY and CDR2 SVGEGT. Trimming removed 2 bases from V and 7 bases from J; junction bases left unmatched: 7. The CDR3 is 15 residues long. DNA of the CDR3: TGTGCCAGCAGTTACCCGCGGGGACAGGGGGGAGAGCAGTACTTC. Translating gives CASSYPRGQGGEQYF.

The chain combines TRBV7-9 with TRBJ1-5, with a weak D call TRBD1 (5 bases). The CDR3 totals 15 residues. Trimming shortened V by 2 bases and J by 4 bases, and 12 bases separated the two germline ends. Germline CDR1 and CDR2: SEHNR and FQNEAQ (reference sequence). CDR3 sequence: CASSLTGDPNQPQHF. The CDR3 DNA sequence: TGTGCCAGCAGCTTAACTGGGGACCCAAATCAGCCCCAGCATTTT.

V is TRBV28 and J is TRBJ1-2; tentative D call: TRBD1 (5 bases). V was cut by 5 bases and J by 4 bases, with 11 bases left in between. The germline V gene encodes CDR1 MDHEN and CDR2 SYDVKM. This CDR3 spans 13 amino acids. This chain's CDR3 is CASSTDISYGYTF. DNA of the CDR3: TGTGCCAGCAGTACGGACATTTCCTATGGCTACACCTTC.

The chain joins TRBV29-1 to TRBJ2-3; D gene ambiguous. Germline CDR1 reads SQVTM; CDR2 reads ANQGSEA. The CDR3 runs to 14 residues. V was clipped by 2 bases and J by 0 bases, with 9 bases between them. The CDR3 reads CSVESGVSTDTQYF. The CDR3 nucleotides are TGCAGCGTTGAAAGTGGCGTCAGCACAGATACGCAGTATTTT.

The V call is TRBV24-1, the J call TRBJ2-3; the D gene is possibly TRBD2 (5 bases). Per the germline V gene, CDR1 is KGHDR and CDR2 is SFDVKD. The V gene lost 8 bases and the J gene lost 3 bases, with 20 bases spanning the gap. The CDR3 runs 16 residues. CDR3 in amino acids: CATTEGVGASTDTQYF. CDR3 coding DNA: TGTGCCACCACTGAGGGAGTCGGAGCTTCTACAGATACGCAGTATTTT.